Listed below are T cell receptor beta chains from one sample, sequenced in a study of radiotherapy plus CTLA-4 blockade in lung cancer. Assay: immunoSEQ multiplex PCR; the TCRdb copy retains only in-frame clones and omits some. The sample lists around 45,000 clones, 70% to 80% seen once, with over 8.5% in the top ten. The source material was peripheral blood, sampled from a patient treated with radiotherapy plus ipilimumab. These receptors were collected from a human donor with non-small cell lung cancer who had stable disease on radiotherapy plus ipilimumab. Both conserved end residues are part of each CDR3. D genes are given only for firm matches. Size values are once, few and many counts, or a class for expanded clones, and some rows have none.

>NA|TRBJ1-5|TRBV19|NA
TGTGCCACAGGAGGTGGTCAGCCCCAGCATTTT
CATGGGQPQHF
>NA|TRBJ1-2|TRBV6-6|once
TGTGCCAGCAGTTACTCGTACGGCCCTAACTATGGCTACACCTTC
CASSYSYGPNYGYTF
>NA|TRBJ1-3|TRBV9|once
TGTGCCAGCAGCGTAGCATTTGAGACAGCTGAACAAGGAAACACCATATATTTT
CASSVAFETAEQGNTIYF
>TRBD1|TRBJ1-6|TRBV11-1|NA
TGTGCCAGCAGCTTAGGCGGAAAGGGGGCCGCCTATAATTCACCCCTCCACTTT
CASSLGGKGAAYNSPLHF
>TRBD1|TRBJ2-5|TRBV27|NA
TGTGCCAGCAGCCCCGGGACAGGGGTAGAGACCCAGTACTTC
CASSPGTGVETQYF
>NA|TRBJ1-6|TRBV6-4|NA
TGTGCCAGCAGTGCCCTCGTGGGGTATTCACCCCTCCACTTT
CASSALVGYSPLHF
>NA|TRBJ2-2|TRBV6-5|NA
TGTGCCAGCAGTGACTTTGTGACCGGGGAGCTGTTTTTT
CASSDFVTGELFF
>TRBD1|TRBJ1-2|TRBV6-1|few
TGTGCCAGCAGTGAAGGGCCAGGGGGAACCTATGGCTACACCTTC
CASSEGPGGTYGYTF
>NA|TRBJ2-7|TRBV19|NA
TGTGCCAGTAGTGTCGCTAGGTGGCGGGAGCAGTACTTC
CASSVARWREQYF
>TRBD1|TRBJ1-2|TRBV12-5|NA
TGTGCTAGTGGTTTGGAATACAGGGGGCGCGGCTACACCTTC
CASGLEYRGRGYTF
>TRBD1|TRBJ1-2|TRBV6-5|once
TGTGCCAGCAGTTACTCGAGGGGGCAGGGAATTGGTGGCTACACCTTC
CASSYSRGQGIGGYTF
>NA|TRBJ1-2|TRBV7-2|NA
TGTGCCAGCAGCGGGGACGTCCTCACCACCTATGGCTACACCTTC
CASSGDVLTTYGYTF
>TRBD1|TRBJ1-5|TRBV5-1|NA
TGCGCCAGCAGCTTGGAGGGACAGGTTAATCAGCCCCAGCATTTT
CASSLEGQVNQPQHF
>TRBD1|TRBJ1-2|TRBV5-1|NA
TGCGCCAGCCAACCAGAGACAGGGGTCTATGGCTACACCTTC
CASQPETGVYGYTF
>NA|TRBJ1-4|TRBV5-6|NA
TGTGCCAGCAGCTTGGGCGGGCAACCGCTGTTTTTT
CASSLGGQPLFF
>NA|TRBJ2-7|TRBV19|NA
TGTGCCAGTAGTTCCTGGGACGGCACCTACGAGCAGTACTTC
CASSSWDGTYEQYF
>TRBD2|TRBJ2-5|TRBV2|NA
TGTGCCAGCAATTTCCTAGCGGGGGAAGAGACCCAGTACTTC
CASNFLAGEETQYF
>NA|TRBJ2-2|TRBV28|NA
TGTGCCAGCCTGTTAGCAACCGGGGAGCTGTTTTTT
CASLLATGELFF